This T cell receptor beta chain was documented in a study of human T cells and chemical hapten exposure. Each CDR3 protein is one row after TCRdb ran MiXCR on the RACE reads. The profile shows about 300,000 distinct CDR3 sequences, about 5% of them singletons. Comment on this clonotype: Its antigen is not known. A much bigger clone sits one base away, suggesting this may be a read error. The conserved final phenylalanine or tryptophan is absent from the CDR3, which likely points to a read error.

The time point here: pre-sensitization, week 0. Described treatment: therapeutic diphenylcyclopropenone sensitization with weekly scalp DPC. Donors were 18 to 70-year-old alopecia patients suitable for DPC. The study, taken as a whole, reports: Once DPC sensitization occurred, TCRs above 1 in 1000 frequency showed no change.

The CDR3 is 11 amino acids. V lost 2 bases, J lost 10 bases, and 6 bases lay in between. Germline V lookup: CDR1 SNHLY, CDR2 FYNNEI. The material was whole blood, obtained in connection with sensitization to the hapten diphenylcyclopropenone (DPC). The chain recombines TRBV2 with TRBJ2-1; D gene unclear. The receptor was isolated from a woman under 30 with alopecia areata. Some clones in this sample may be carry-over from other donors' samples. The CDR3 coding sequence is TGTGCCAGCAGTGAACCGGGCGAGCAGTTCCTC. Its translation is CASSEPGEQFL.